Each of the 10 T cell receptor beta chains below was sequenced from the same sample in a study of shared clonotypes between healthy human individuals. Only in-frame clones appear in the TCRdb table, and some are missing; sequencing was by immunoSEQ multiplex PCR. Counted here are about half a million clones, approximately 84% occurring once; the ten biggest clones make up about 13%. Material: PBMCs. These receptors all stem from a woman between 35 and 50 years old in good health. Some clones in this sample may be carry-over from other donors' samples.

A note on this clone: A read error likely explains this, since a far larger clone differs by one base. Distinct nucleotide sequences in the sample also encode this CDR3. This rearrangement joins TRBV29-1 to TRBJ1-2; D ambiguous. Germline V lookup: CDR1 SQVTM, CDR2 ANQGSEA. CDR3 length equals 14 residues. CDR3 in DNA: TGCAGCGTTGAAAAGTCAGGACGAGGCTATGGTTACACCTTC. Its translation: CSVEKSGRGYGYTF.

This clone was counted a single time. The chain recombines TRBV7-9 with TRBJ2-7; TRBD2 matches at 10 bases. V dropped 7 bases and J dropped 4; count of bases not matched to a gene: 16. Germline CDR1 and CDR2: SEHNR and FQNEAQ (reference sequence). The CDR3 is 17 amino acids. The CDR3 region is CASTPPSGRASGYEQYF. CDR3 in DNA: TGTGCCAGCACCCCTCCCAGCGGGAGGGCCTCCGGTTACGAGCAGTACTTC.

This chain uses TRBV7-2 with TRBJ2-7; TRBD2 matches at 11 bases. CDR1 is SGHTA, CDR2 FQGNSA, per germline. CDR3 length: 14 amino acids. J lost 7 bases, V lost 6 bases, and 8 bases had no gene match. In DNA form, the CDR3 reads TGTGCCAGCAGTTCAACTAGCGGGAGTTTAGAGCAGTACTTC. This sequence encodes CASSSTSGSLEQYF. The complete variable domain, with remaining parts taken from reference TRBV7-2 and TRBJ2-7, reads GAGVSQSPSNKVTEKGKDVELRCDPISGHTALYWYRQSLGQGLEFLIYFQGNSAPDKSGLPSDRFSAERTGGSVSTLTIQRTQQEDSAVYLCASSSTSGSLEQYFGPGTRLTVT.

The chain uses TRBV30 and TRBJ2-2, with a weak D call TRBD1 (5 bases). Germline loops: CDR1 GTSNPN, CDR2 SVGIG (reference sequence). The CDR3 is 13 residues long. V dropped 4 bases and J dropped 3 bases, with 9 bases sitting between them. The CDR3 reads CAWKGQYTGELFF. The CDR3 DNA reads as TGTGCCTGGAAGGGGCAGTACACCGGGGAGCTGTTTTTT.

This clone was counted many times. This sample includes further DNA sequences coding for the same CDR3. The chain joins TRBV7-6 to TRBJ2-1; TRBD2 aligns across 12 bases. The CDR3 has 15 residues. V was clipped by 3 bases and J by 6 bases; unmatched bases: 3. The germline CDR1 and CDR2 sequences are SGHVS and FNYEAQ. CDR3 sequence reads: CASSFGTSGSNEQFF. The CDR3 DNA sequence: TGTGCCAGCAGCTTTGGGACTAGCGGGTCCAATGAGCAGTTCTTC.

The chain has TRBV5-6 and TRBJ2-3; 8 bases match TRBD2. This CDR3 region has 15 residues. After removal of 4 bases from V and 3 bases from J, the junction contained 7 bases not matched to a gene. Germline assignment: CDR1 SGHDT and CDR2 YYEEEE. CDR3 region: CASSTLLAETDTQYF. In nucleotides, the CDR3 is TGTGCCAGCAGCACATTACTAGCGGAAACAGATACGCAGTATTTT.

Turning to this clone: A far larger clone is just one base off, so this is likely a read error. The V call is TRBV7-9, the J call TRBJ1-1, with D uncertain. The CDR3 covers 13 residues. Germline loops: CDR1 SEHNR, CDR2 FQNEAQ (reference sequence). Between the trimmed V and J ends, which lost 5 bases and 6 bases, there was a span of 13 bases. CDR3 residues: CASSQSGEPEAFF. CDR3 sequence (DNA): TGTGCCAGCAGCCAATCCGGTGAGCCTGAAGCTTTCTTT.

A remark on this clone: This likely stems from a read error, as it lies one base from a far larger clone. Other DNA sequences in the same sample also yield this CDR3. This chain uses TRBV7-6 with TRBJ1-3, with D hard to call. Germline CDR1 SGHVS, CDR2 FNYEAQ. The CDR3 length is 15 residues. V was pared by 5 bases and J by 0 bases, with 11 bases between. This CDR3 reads CASSPAPSSGNTIYF. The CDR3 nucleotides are TGTGCCAGCAGCCCAGCACCGAGCTCTGGAAACACCATATATTTT.

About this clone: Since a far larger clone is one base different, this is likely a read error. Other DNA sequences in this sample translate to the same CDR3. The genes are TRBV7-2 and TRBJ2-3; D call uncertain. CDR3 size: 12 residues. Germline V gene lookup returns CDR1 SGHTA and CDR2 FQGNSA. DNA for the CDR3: TGTGCAAGCAGCTTACCCCCAGATACGCAGTATTTT. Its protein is CASSLPPDTQYF. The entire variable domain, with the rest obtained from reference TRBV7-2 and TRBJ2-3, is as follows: GAGVSQSPSNKVTEKGKDVELRCDPISGHTALYWYRQSLGQGLEFLIYFQGNSAPDKSGLPSDRFSAERTGGSVSTLTIQRTQQEDSAVYLCASSLPPDTQYFGPGTRLTVL.

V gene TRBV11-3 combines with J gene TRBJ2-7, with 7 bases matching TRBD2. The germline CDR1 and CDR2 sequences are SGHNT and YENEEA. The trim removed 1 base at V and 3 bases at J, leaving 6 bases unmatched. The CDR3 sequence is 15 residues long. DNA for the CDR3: TGTGCCAGCAGCTTAGCAGTGACTAGCAGCTACGAGCAGTACTTC. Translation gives CASSLAVTSSYEQYF. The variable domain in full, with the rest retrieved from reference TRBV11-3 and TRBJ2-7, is EAGVVQSPRYKIIEKKQPVAFWCNPISGHNTLYWYLQNLGQGPELLIRYENEEAVDDSQLPKDRFSAERLKGVDSTLKIQPAELGDSAVYLCASSLAVTSSYEQYFGPGTRLTVT.